A selection of T cell receptor beta chains follows, all from one sample in a study of radiation and T cells in renal cell carcinoma. TCRdb's table, derived via immunoSEQ multiplex PCR, lists solely in-frame clones and lacks some. The sample consists of 100,000 to 150,000 clones, around 84% of them appearing once. The sample consisted of blood, taken from a patient whose treatment included radiotherapy and nephrectomy. These receptors originate from an older woman with renal cell carcinoma. CDR3s include the opening cysteine and the closing phenylalanine or tryptophan. Fields, in order: clone size, D gene, V gene, J gene, CDR3 DNA, CDR3 protein. The D gene is left open where the match is weak. Clone size is not always given. Where it is, it says once, few, many or a class for expanded clones.

size: NA; D: NA; V: TRBV4-2; J: TRBJ1-1; DNA: TGTGCCAGCAGCCAAGTTACGTTGGGGACTGAAGCTTTCTTT; CDR3: CASSQVTLGTEAFF
size: NA; D: TRBD2; V: TRBV11-3; J: TRBJ2-5; DNA: TGTGCCAGCAGCGAGGGGACTAACAACGCCCAGTACTTC; CDR3: CASSEGTNNAQYF
size: NA; D: NA; V: TRBV6-5; J: TRBJ2-5; DNA: TGTGCCAGCGGCAGGGGGGGGGAGACCCAGTACTTC; CDR3: CASGRGGETQYF
size: NA; D: NA; V: TRBV9; J: TRBJ2-7; DNA: TGTGCCAGCAGCGCAGGAGTGGGTGGAGGGGCGGACCAGTACTTC; CDR3: CASSAGVGGGADQYF
size: once; D: NA; V: TRBV5-5; J: TRBJ2-7; DNA: TGTGCCAGCAGCTTTCTGGGCCACGAGCAGTACTTC; CDR3: CASSFLGHEQYF
size: few; D: NA; V: TRBV28; J: TRBJ1-1; DNA: TGTGCCAGCACAGGGCCCACTGAAGCTTTCTTT; CDR3: CASTGPTEAFF
size: NA; D: NA; V: TRBV5-1; J: TRBJ1-1; DNA: TGCGCCAGCAGCTCGACGGGACGGAACACTGAAGCTTTCTTT; CDR3: CASSSTGRNTEAFF
size: NA; D: TRBD1; V: TRBV19; J: TRBJ1-2; DNA: TGTGCCAGTAGTCCCCGGGACAGGACATCATATGGCTACACCTTC; CDR3: CASSPRDRTSYGYTF
size: once; D: NA; V: TRBV6-5; J: TRBJ2-5; DNA: TGTGCCAGCAGTCGGGGCGCTGCGGGGGCAGAGACCCAGTACTTC; CDR3: CASSRGAAGAETQYF
size: NA; D: NA; V: TRBV6-5; J: TRBJ1-6; DNA: TGTGCCAGCTCCCTAGGCAGGGGTTATTCACCCCTCCACTTT; CDR3: CASSLGRGYSPLHF
size: NA; D: NA; V: TRBV5-1; J: TRBJ2-5; DNA: TGCGCCAGCAGCGAAAGGACGTCACGGGAGACCCAGTACTTC; CDR3: CASSERTSRETQYF
size: NA; D: TRBD1; V: TRBV5-4; J: TRBJ1-4; DNA: TGTGCCAGCAGCCCCAGTTTACAGGGGTACCAGAATGAAAAACTGTTTTTT; CDR3: CASSPSLQGYQNEKLFF
size: once; D: NA; V: TRBV5-1; J: TRBJ1-1; DNA: TGCGCCAGCAGCTCAGGGCCGAACACTGAAGCTTTCTTT; CDR3: CASSSGPNTEAFF
size: NA; D: NA; V: TRBV6-5; J: TRBJ1-1; DNA: TGTGCCAGCAGTTATATCGCCCGGATGAACACTGAAGCTTTCTTT; CDR3: CASSYIARMNTEAFF
size: NA; D: TRBD2; V: TRBV25-1; J: TRBJ2-3; DNA: TGTGCCAGCAGTGGGGGACTAGCTACAGATACGCAGTATTTT; CDR3: CASSGGLATDTQYF
size: NA; D: TRBD1; V: TRBV2; J: TRBJ2-7; DNA: TGTGCCAGCAGTGTGAACAGGGGCTACGAGCAGTACTTC; CDR3: CASSVNRGYEQYF
size: NA; D: NA; V: TRBV4-1; J: TRBJ1-5; DNA: TGCGCCAGCAGCCAAGATTGGCGAGATCAGCCCCAGCATTTT; CDR3: CASSQDWRDQPQHF
size: NA; D: NA; V: TRBV5-4; J: TRBJ2-1; DNA: TGTGCCAGCAGCTTGAAGTTAAACAATGAGCAGTTCTTC; CDR3: CASSLKLNNEQFF
size: NA; D: TRBD1; V: TRBV18; J: TRBJ2-1; DNA: TGTGCCAGCTCACCTGGGCCGGGACAGCGGAATGAGCAGTTCTTC; CDR3: CASSPGPGQRNEQFF
size: NA; D: NA; V: TRBV6-5; J: TRBJ1-1; DNA: TGTGCCAGCAGCCCTTCCTGGGTGAACACTGAAGCTTTCTTT; CDR3: CASSPSWVNTEAFF
size: NA; D: TRBD1; V: TRBV15; J: TRBJ1-5; DNA: TGTGCCACCAGCAGAGGGACAGGGTCGAATAGCAATCAGCCCCAGCATTTT; CDR3: CATSRGTGSNSNQPQHF
size: NA; D: NA; V: TRBV5-6; J: TRBJ2-1; DNA: TGTGCCAGCAGCTTGGGAGGGGACAATGAGCAGTTCTTC; CDR3: CASSLGGDNEQFF
size: NA; D: NA; V: TRBV5-4; J: TRBJ2-1; DNA: TGTGCCAGCAGCTTGGAACAGTCAAATGCCCCCGCCGGCTCTTACAATGAGCAGTTCTTC; CDR3: CASSLEQSNAPAGSYNEQFF
size: NA; D: NA; V: TRBV28; J: TRBJ1-3; DNA: TGTGCCAGCAGTTTAGGCTCGGTCCGGAACACCATATATTTT; CDR3: CASSLGSVRNTIYF
size: NA; D: NA; V: TRBV7-9; J: TRBJ2-3; DNA: TGTGCCAGCAGCTTAGACGGGGGGCCAGATACGCAGTATTTT; CDR3: CASSLDGGPDTQYF
size: few; D: NA; V: TRBV4-1; J: TRBJ1-1; DNA: TGCGCCAGCAGCCAAGAACAGGCAACGGGGGCTTTCTTT; CDR3: CASSQEQATGAFF
size: NA; D: TRBD1; V: TRBV6-6; J: TRBJ2-7; DNA: TGTGCCAGCAGTTACAGGACAGGGCCCCACGAGCAGTACTTC; CDR3: CASSYRTGPHEQYF
size: few; D: NA; V: TRBV4-3; J: TRBJ1-1; DNA: TGCGCCAGCAGCCAAAGGCAGAATATTGAAGCTTTCTTT; CDR3: CASSQRQNIEAFF
size: NA; D: NA; V: TRBV18; J: TRBJ1-1; DNA: TGTGCCAGCTCACTGTCTCCGGCGGGGAACACTGAAGCTTTCTTT; CDR3: CASSLSPAGNTEAFF
size: NA; D: NA; V: TRBV5-4; J: TRBJ2-2; DNA: TGTGCCAGCAGCTTGGCCCTGCAAGGGAACGGGGAGCTGTTTTTT; CDR3: CASSLALQGNGELFF
size: NA; D: NA; V: TRBV28; J: TRBJ1-2; DNA: TGTGCCAGCAGTTTTCGGTATGGCTACACCTTC; CDR3: CASSFRYGYTF
size: once; D: TRBD2; V: TRBV27; J: TRBJ2-1; DNA: TGTGCCAGCAGTTTACTAGCGGGAGAGTTGGCCAATGAGCAGTTCTTC; CDR3: CASSLLAGELANEQFF
size: NA; D: TRBD1; V: TRBV7-9; J: TRBJ1-3; DNA: TGTGCCAGCAGCCTAGGTGGGACAGCCATTTACTCTGGAAACACCATATATTTT; CDR3: CASSLGGTAIYSGNTIYF
size: NA; D: TRBD2; V: TRBV5-4; J: TRBJ2-3; DNA: TGTGCCAGCAGCTTGGATTGGGCGGGAGACACAGATACGCAGTATTTT; CDR3: CASSLDWAGDTDTQYF
size: NA; D: TRBD1; V: TRBV27; J: TRBJ2-5; DNA: TGTGCCAGCAGGCCAGGGACAGGGGACCCCCAAGAGACCCAGTACTTC; CDR3: CASRPGTGDPQETQYF
size: NA; D: NA; V: TRBV4-3; J: TRBJ2-7; DNA: TGCGCCAGCAGCCAAGATCGGGGCTACGAGCAGTACTTC; CDR3: CASSQDRGYEQYF
size: NA; D: NA; V: TRBV11-2; J: TRBJ2-2; DNA: TGTGCCAGCAGCCCGCAAGGTACCGGGGAGCTGTTTTTT; CDR3: CASSPQGTGELFF
size: once; D: TRBD2; V: TRBV14; J: TRBJ2-1; DNA: TGTGCCAGCAGCCAATATTTAGGACTAGCGGACAATGAGCAGTTCTTC; CDR3: CASSQYLGLADNEQFF
size: once; D: TRBD2; V: TRBV30; J: TRBJ2-7; DNA: TGTGCCTGGAGTCCCTTCCCTGGACTAGCGGGAGGCGAGCAGTACTTC; CDR3: CAWSPFPGLAGGEQYF
size: NA; D: NA; V: TRBV27; J: TRBJ1-2; DNA: TGTGCCAGCAGTTTTATGCGGGCAGCCGCGGGCTACACCTTC; CDR3: CASSFMRAAAGYTF
size: NA; D: NA; V: TRBV7-6; J: TRBJ1-4; DNA: TGTGCCAGCAGCTTTGAGGCCGATAATGAAAAACTGTTTTTT; CDR3: CASSFEADNEKLFF
size: NA; D: NA; V: TRBV6-4; J: TRBJ2-2; DNA: TGTGCCAGCAGTGAACAGGGATCCGGGGAGCTGTTTTTT; CDR3: CASSEQGSGELFF
size: few; D: NA; V: TRBV29-1; J: TRBJ1-1; DNA: TGCAGCGTGGAACGAAGACCGACGGGGAACACTGAAGCTTTCTTT; CDR3: CSVERRPTGNTEAFF
size: NA; D: TRBD2; V: TRBV28; J: TRBJ2-5; DNA: TGTGCCAGCGGGAGCGGGAGTAATGTCGGGGAGACCCAGTACTTC; CDR3: CASGSGSNVGETQYF
size: once; D: NA; V: TRBV7-7; J: TRBJ2-7; DNA: TGTGCTAGCAGCTTAGCGATGGAATCTTCCTACGAGCAGTACTTC; CDR3: CASSLAMESSYEQYF
size: NA; D: NA; V: TRBV5-4; J: TRBJ1-1; DNA: TGTGCCAGCAGCCCGAGGACAGATGGATGGACTGAAGCTTTCTTT; CDR3: CASSPRTDGWTEAFF
size: NA; D: TRBD1; V: TRBV7-9; J: TRBJ1-1; DNA: TGTGCCAGCAGCTTAGTCCCCAGACAGGGGAACACTGAAGCTTTCTTT; CDR3: CASSLVPRQGNTEAFF
size: NA; D: TRBD1; V: TRBV6-5; J: TRBJ1-2; DNA: TGTGCCAGCAGTTACGGACAGGGCTTTATCTATGGCTACACCTTC; CDR3: CASSYGQGFIYGYTF
size: NA; D: NA; V: TRBV5-1; J: TRBJ1-2; DNA: TGCGCCAGCAGCTTAGTAACCTCGGGGGTCCATTTCGGCTACACCTTC; CDR3: CASSLVTSGVHFGYTF
size: NA; D: NA; V: TRBV30; J: TRBJ1-2; DNA: TGTGCCTGGAGTGGGGGAGGCTACACCTTC; CDR3: CAWSGGGYTF
size: once; D: NA; V: TRBV25-1; J: TRBJ1-2; DNA: TGTGCCAGCAGTGAACGAGTATCACCCTATGGCTACACCTTC; CDR3: CASSERVSPYGYTF